These T cell receptor beta chains were read from a single sample in a study of post-analysis software for immune sequencing data. In TCRdb, the PCR reads were re-called with MiXCR into one record per CDR3 protein. The data contain 750,000 to 950,000 distinct CDR3 sequences, approximately 53% of them seen just once; the ten biggest clones take up under 6%. The specimen sequenced was blood. All receptors derive from a girl aged 10 to 17 with multiple sclerosis. The CDR3 runs from the conserved cysteine through the conserved F or W. The D gene is left open where the match is weak. Expanded clones get a size class; other rows say once, few or many, or leave the size out.

>TRBV7-2|.|TRBD2|TRBJ2-1
TGTGCCAGCAGCGGAGCGGGGGGCCGAGATTACAATGAGCAGTTCTTC
CASSGAGGRDYNEQFF
>TRBV10-3|.|.|TRBJ2-7
TGTGCCTCCCGGGGGGACAGCAAGAACCTCTACGAGCAGTACTTC
CASRGDSKNLYEQYF
>TRBV12-5|.|.|TRBJ1-5
TGTGCTAGTGGTCTGGGACATATTGTTGATCAGCCCCAGCATTTT
CASGLGHIVDQPQHF
>TRBV12-3/TRBV12-4|.|TRBD2|TRBJ2-1
TGTGCCAGCAGTTTTAAGGCGGGGGGGCCGGGAAATGAGCAGTTCTTC
CASSFKAGGPGNEQFF
>TRBV27|.|.|TRBJ2-7
TGTGCCAGCAGTTTATGGTCCGGGATGGCGATTTACGAGCAGTACTTC
CASSLWSGMAIYEQYF
>TRBV6-5|.|.|TRBJ2-1
TGTGCCAGCAGTTACGAGCAGGGTTTAGCCTACAATGAGCAGTTCTTC
CASSYEQGLAYNEQFF
>TRBV20-1|.|.|TRBJ1-2
TGCAGTGCTAGTGGTACGGGGGAGTATGGCTACACCTTC
CSASGTGEYGYTF
>TRBV12-5|few|.|TRBJ2-7
TGTGCTAGTGGTTTGGACGCCTACTACGAGCAGTACTTC
CASGLDAYYEQYF
>TRBV9|.|TRBD2|TRBJ2-1
TGTGCCAACAGCGGGAGAGGGACTGGCTCCTACAATGAGCAGTTCTTC
CANSGRGTGSYNEQFF
>TRBV27|.|.|TRBJ2-1
TGTGCCAGCAGTTTACTTCCGCGGGGGCGGAATGAGCAGTTCTTC
CASSLLPRGRNEQFF
>TRBV7-2|once|.|TRBJ2-1
TGTGCCAGCAGCCCAATAGGTCGGACGTTTGTGGAGCAGTTCTTC
CASSPIGRTFVEQFF
>TRBV10-3|.|TRBD2|TRBJ2-7
TGTGCCATCTCATGGCTAGCGGGGAAGTGGTACGAGCAGTACTTC
CAISWLAGKWYEQYF
>TRBV13|.|TRBD1|TRBJ2-3
TGTGCCAGCAGCAAGGACAGGGCGCCCACAGATACGCAGTATTTT
CASSKDRAPTDTQYF
>TRBV7-3|few|TRBD1|TRBJ2-7
TGTGCCAGCAGCTTAAATCAGGGGCGACAGGGAATGGGGTCCTACGAGCAGTACTTC
CASSLNQGRQGMGSYEQYF
>TRBV4-2|.|.|TRBJ2-1
TGTGCCAGCAGCCAAGATGTGAGGGGGGGCTACAATGAGCAGTTCTTC
CASSQDVRGGYNEQFF